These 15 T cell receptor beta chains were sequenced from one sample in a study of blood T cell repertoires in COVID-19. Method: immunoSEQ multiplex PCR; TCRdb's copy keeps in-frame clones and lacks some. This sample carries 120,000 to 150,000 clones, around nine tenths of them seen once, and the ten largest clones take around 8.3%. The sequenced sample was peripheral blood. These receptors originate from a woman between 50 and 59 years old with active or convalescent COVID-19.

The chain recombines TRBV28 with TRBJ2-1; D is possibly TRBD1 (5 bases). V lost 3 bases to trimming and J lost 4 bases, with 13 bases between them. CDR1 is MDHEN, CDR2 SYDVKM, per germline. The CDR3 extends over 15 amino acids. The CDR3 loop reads CASSLGQERYNEQFF. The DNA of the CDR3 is TGTGCCAGCAGTTTGGGGCAGGAACGATACAATGAGCAGTTCTTC.

CDR3 in DNA: TGTGCCAGTAGTATAGAGTACAGGGTGGGCACCGGGGAGCTGTTTTTT. Translation: CASSIEYRVGTGELFF. The rearrangement joins TRBV19 to TRBJ2-2, with D possibly matching TRBD1 (6 bases). Germline V gene lookup returns CDR1 LNHDA and CDR2 SQIVND (reference sequence). This CDR3 is built from 16 residues. Between the trimmed V and J ends, which lost 0 bases and 4 bases, there was a span of 12 bases.

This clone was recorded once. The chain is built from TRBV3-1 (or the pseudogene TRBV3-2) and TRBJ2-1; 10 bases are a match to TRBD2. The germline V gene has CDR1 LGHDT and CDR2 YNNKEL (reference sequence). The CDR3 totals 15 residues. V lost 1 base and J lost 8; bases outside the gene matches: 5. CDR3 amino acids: CASSQVSGGSHEQFF. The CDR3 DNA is TGTGCCAGCAGCCAAGTTAGCGGGGGGTCGCATGAGCAGTTCTTC.

The CDR3 here is CASSFDRGATGELFF. The DNA of the CDR3 is TGTGCCAGCAGCTTCGACAGGGGTGCCACCGGGGAGCTGTTTTTT. The rearrangement joins TRBV7-8 to TRBJ2-2, with TRBD1 identical over 8 bases. Germline V gives CDR1 SGHVS, CDR2 FQNEAQ. With V trimmed by 3 bases and J by 4 bases, 4 bases remained unmatched. CDR3 size: 15 residues. Looking up the rest from reference TRBV7-8 and TRBJ2-2 gives the full variable domain: GAGVSQSPRYKVAKRGQDVALRCDPISGHVSLFWYQQALGQGPEFLTYFQNEAQLDKSGLPSDRFFAERPEGSVSTLKIQRTQQEDSAVYLCASSFDRGATGELFFGEGSRLTVL.

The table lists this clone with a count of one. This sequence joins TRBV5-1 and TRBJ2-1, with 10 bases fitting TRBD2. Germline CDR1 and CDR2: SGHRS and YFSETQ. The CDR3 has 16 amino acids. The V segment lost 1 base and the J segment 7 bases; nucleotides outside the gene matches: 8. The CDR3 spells CASSLLGLAGDNEQFF. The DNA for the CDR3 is TGCGCCAGCAGCTTGTTAGGGCTAGCGGGAGATAATGAGCAGTTCTTC.

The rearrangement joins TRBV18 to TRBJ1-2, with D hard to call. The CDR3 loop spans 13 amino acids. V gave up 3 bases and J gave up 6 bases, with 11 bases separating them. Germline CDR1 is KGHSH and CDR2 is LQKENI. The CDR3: CASSPLGGDGYTF. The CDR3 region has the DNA TGTGCCAGCTCACCCCTCGGAGGAGATGGCTACACCTTC.

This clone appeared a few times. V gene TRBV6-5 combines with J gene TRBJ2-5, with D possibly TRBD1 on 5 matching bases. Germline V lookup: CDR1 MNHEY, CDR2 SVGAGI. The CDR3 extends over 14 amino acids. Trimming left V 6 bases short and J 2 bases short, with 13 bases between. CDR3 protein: CASSSGISQETQYF. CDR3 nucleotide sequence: TGTGCCAGCAGCTCAGGGATATCACAAGAGACCCAGTACTTC.

The CDR3, as DNA: TGCGCCAGCAGCTTGGATCAGGGATATAATTCACCCCTCCACTTT. It codes for CASSLDQGYNSPLHF. The chain uses TRBV5-1 and TRBJ1-6, with TRBD1 as a possible D gene (5 bases). The V and J ends lost 0 bases and 4 bases respectively, with 8 bases between them. The CDR3 runs 15 residues. Germline V gene data show CDR1 as SGHRS and CDR2 as YFSETQ.

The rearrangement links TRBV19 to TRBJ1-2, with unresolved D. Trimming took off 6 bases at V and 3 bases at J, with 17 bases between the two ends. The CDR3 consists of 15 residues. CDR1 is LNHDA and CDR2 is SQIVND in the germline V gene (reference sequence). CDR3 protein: CASSLPNMGYYGYTF. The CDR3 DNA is TGTGCCAGTAGCCTCCCTAACATGGGCTACTATGGCTACACCTTC.

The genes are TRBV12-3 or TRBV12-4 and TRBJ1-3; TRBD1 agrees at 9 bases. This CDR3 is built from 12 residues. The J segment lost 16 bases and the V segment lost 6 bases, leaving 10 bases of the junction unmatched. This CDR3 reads CASRFAGTGSYF. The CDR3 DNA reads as TGTGCCAGCAGGTTTGCGGGGACAGGGTCGTATTTT.

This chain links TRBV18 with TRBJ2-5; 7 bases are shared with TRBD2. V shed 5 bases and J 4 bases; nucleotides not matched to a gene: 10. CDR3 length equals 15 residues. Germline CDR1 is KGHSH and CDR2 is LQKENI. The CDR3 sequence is CASSESGAFGETQYF. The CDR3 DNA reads TGTGCCAGCTCAGAAAGCGGGGCCTTCGGAGAGACCCAGTACTTC.

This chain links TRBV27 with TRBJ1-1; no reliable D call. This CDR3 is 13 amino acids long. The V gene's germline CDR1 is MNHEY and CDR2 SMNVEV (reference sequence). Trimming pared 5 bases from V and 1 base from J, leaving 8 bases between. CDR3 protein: CASSDWRNTEAFF. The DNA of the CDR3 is TGTGCCAGCAGTGACTGGCGGAACACTGAAGCTTTCTTT.

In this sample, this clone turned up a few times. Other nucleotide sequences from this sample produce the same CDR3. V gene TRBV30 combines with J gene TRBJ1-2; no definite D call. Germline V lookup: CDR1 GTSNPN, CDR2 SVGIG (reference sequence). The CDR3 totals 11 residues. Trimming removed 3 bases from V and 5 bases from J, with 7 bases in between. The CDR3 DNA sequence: TGTGCCTGGAGACCGGGATATGGCTACACCTTC. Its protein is CAWRPGYGYTF.

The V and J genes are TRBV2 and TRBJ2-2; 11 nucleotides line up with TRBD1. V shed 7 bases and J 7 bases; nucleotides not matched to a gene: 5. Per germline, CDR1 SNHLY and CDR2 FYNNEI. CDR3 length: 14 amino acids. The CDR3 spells CASTGQGAVGELFF. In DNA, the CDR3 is TGTGCCAGCACTGGACAGGGGGCAGTCGGGGAGCTGTTTTTT.

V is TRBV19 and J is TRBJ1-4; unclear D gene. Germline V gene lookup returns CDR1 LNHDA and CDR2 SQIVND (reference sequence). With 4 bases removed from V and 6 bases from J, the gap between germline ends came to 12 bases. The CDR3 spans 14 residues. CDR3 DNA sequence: TGTGCCAGTAGTAGTCGGCGGATCGATGAAAAACTGTTTTTT. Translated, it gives CASSSRRIDEKLFF.